One and the same sample provided the 9 T cell receptor beta chains below, sequenced in a study of T cell repertoires in cytomegalovirus infection. Antigen specificity for these receptors is unknown. TCRdb processed the reads anew with MiXCR; each CDR3 protein has one entry. The sample has around 340,000 distinct CDR3 sequences, 25% to 30% seen once. Sequencing used cultured PBMCs, obtained from culture after CMV antigen stimulation. These TCRs come from a human donor in good health (CMV status not recorded). Some clones in this sample may be carry-over from other donors' samples.

The chain uses TRBV6-6 and TRBJ2-7, with 8 bases fitting TRBD1. V gave up 0 bases and J gave up 3 bases; unmatched junction bases: 10. This CDR3 is built from 17 residues. Germline CDR1 is MNHNY and CDR2 is SVGAGI (reference sequence). CDR3 sequence reads: CASSYSSRQGYIYEQYF. For the CDR3, the DNA is TGTGCCAGCAGTTACTCGTCTCGACAGGGGTATATCTACGAGCAGTACTTC.

J is TRBJ1-5 and V is TRBV28, with D maybe TRBD1 (6 bases). The CDR3 loop spans 12 amino acids. Trimming shortened V by 10 bases and J by 7 bases, and 14 bases separated the two germline ends. Germline V gives CDR1 MDHEN, CDR2 SYDVKM. CDR3 protein: CATGGGRQPQHF. The CDR3 region has the DNA TGTGCCACCGGGGGGGGGCGGCAGCCCCAGCATTTT.

In its sample, this clonotype was seen many times. The gene calls are TRBV7-9 and TRBJ1-6; 7 bases map to TRBD1. Losses at the gene ends were 5 bases for V and 6 bases for J; bases not matched to a gene: 10. The germline gives CDR1 SEHNR, CDR2 FQNEAQ (reference sequence). This CDR3 comprises 16 residues. CDR3 in amino acids: CASSPKTGLGNSPLHF. The CDR3 nucleotides read TGTGCCAGCAGCCCTAAGACAGGGTTGGGTAATTCACCCCTCCACTTT.

This sequence joins TRBV7-9 and TRBJ2-5; no clear D gene. From germline, CDR1 is SEHNR and CDR2 FQNEAQ (reference sequence). CDR3 length: 13 residues. V gave up 5 bases and J gave up 4 bases, with 11 bases separating them. CDR3 DNA sequence: TGTGCCAGCAGCCCTCCTTCTGCAGAGACCCAGTACTTC. It translates to CASSPPSAETQYF.

The CDR3 DNA is TGTGCCAGCACCCCGCTGGGACTAGGAGTTGGGACAGATACGCAGTATTTT. Its translation: CASTPLGLGVGTDTQYF. The chain links TRBV28 to TRBJ2-3; 8 nucleotides match TRBD2. Germline values: CDR1 MDHEN, CDR2 SYDVKM. With 7 bases clipped from V and 3 bases from J, the junction kept 15 bases outside the gene matches. The CDR3 is 17 amino acids.

This chain connects TRBV5-4 to TRBJ2-7; no clear D gene. Trimming stripped 4 bases from V and 0 bases from J, with 14 bases between. CDR1 is SGHNT, CDR2 YYREEE, per germline (reference sequence). The CDR3 totals 15 residues. The CDR3 nucleotides read TGTGCCAGCAGCCCCCCAGGTGGCTTCTCCTACGAGCAGTACTTC. It specifies CASSPPGGFSYEQYF.

In its sample, this clonotype was seen a few times. This sequence joins TRBV7-6 and TRBJ2-1; 11 nucleotides line up with TRBD2. V shed 5 bases and J 5 bases; nucleotides not matched to a gene: 5. Germline assignment: CDR1 SGHVS and CDR2 FNYEAQ. The CDR3 is 15 amino acids. CDR3 in amino acids: CASSRGTSGNNEQFF. DNA for the CDR3: TGTGCCAGCAGCCGGGGGACTAGCGGAAACAATGAGCAGTTCTTC.

This clonotype has only a few counts. The rearrangement uses TRBV7-9 and TRBJ1-4, with D perhaps TRBD1 (6 bases). V was clipped by 0 bases and J by 5 bases, with 22 bases between them. The germline V gene has CDR1 SEHNR and CDR2 FQNEAQ (reference sequence). The CDR3 extends over 19 amino acids. This chain's CDR3 is CASSLAPPGGIGRNEKLFF. Here the CDR3 DNA reads TGTGCCAGCAGCTTAGCTCCCCCGGGGGGCATTGGGAGGAATGAAAAACTGTTTTTT.

This clonotype was seen a handful of times. J is TRBJ2-1 and V is TRBV10-3; 13 bases align to TRBD2. V was pared by 2 bases and J by 0 bases, with 4 bases of the junction left unmatched. The germline V gene encodes CDR1 ENHRY and CDR2 SYGVKD. The CDR3 has 18 residues. The CDR3 nucleotides are TGTGCCATCAGTGAGGGACTAGCGGGAGCCAGCTCCTACAATGAGCAGTTCTTC. The encoded protein is CAISEGLAGASSYNEQFF.